These 26 T cell receptor beta chains were sequenced from one sample in a study of glioma-infiltrating T cells after dendritic cell vaccination. Some clones are missing from TCRdb's copy, which holds only in-frame ones; the method was immunoSEQ multiplex PCR. The table has some 100,000 clones, more than 75% seen once. Material: blood, obtained before dendritic cell vaccination. These receptors were collected from a human donor with glioblastoma.

The gene calls are TRBV13 and TRBJ2-5; TRBD2 might be the D (5 bases). Matching the DNA end better, TRBJ2-7 makes the J call doubtful. Germline V lookup: CDR1 PRHDT, CDR2 FYEKMQ (reference sequence). This CDR3 has 14 amino acids. In DNA, the CDR3 is TGTGCCAGCAGCCAAAGGACTGGGGTCCACGAGCAGTACTTC. Translation gives CASSQRTGVHEQYF.

V usage is TRBV2 and J usage is TRBJ2-5; 7 bases agree with TRBD2. V was clipped by 4 bases and J by 5 bases; unmatched bases: 1. Germline V CDR1 and CDR2: SNHLY, FYNNEI. The CDR3 totals 12 residues. CDR3 nucleotides: TGTGCCAGCAGTGGCGGGGGTGAGACCCAGTACTTC. Its translation is CASSGGGETQYF.

This clone appeared once. This chain connects TRBV9 to TRBJ1-6; TRBD1 agrees at 7 bases. Trimming took 3 bases from V and 4 from J; bases not matched to a gene: 4. CDR1 and CDR2 (germline): SGDLS, YYNGEE. The CDR3 consists of 15 residues. The DNA for the CDR3 is TGTGCCAGCAGCGCGTCGGGACAGTATAATTCACCCCTCCACTTT. It codes for CASSASGQYNSPLHF.

The V gene is TRBV18, the J gene TRBJ1-2; TRBD1 aligns across 7 bases. This CDR3 contains 13 residues. Germline V gives CDR1 KGHSH, CDR2 LQKENI. V lost 6 bases, J lost 4 bases, and 5 bases stayed unmatched. CDR3 amino acids: CASSSDRAYGYTF. The DNA for the CDR3 is TGTGCCAGCTCGTCAGACAGGGCCTATGGCTACACCTTC.

This clone has just a few counts. The chain has TRBV4-1 and TRBJ2-1; 10 nucleotides agree with TRBD2. The CDR3 contains 16 residues. V trimming: 2 bases; J trimming: 8 bases; junction bases outside the gene matches: 9. Germline CDR1 reads MGHRA; CDR2 reads YSYEKL. The DNA of the CDR3 is TGCGCCAGCAGCCAACCGGGACTAGCGAGGGCGGATGAGCAGTTCTTC. This codes for CASSQPGLARADEQFF.

This chain joins TRBV27 and TRBJ2-5, with 7 nucleotides matching TRBD2. V was pared by 10 bases and J by 5 bases, with 10 bases of the junction left unmatched. The germline gives CDR1 MNHEY, CDR2 SMNVEV (reference sequence). The CDR3 totals 13 residues. The CDR3 region has the DNA TGTGCCACGTCGAATCAGGGAGGGGAGACCCAGTACTTC. This translates into CATSNQGGETQYF.

The CDR3: CASRKGQGYGEQYF. As DNA, the CDR3 is TGTGCCAGCAGGAAGGGACAGGGGTATGGGGAGCAGTACTTC. The gene calls are TRBV6-1 and TRBJ2-7; 10 positions match TRBD1. This CDR3 comprises 14 residues. CDR1 and CDR2 from the germline V gene are MNHNS and SASEGT. The junction had 9 bases not matched to a gene; V was cut back by 6 bases and J by 7 bases.

The rearrangement links TRBV19 to TRBJ1-1; weak D call: TRBD1 (6 bases). Germline V lookup: CDR1 LNHDA, CDR2 SQIVND (reference sequence). There are 14 residues in the CDR3. Trimming took off 8 bases at V and 2 bases at J, with 15 bases between the two ends. CDR3 protein: CASQPGHLNTEAFF. DNA for the CDR3: TGTGCCAGTCAACCGGGACACCTAAACACTGAAGCTTTCTTT.

The gene calls are TRBV11-2 and TRBJ1-1; the D is unclear. The length of the CDR3 is 11 residues. In germline, CDR1 is SGHAT, CDR2 FQNNGV. V was pared by 5 bases and J by 1 base, with 2 bases between. The CDR3 region is CASSRNTEAFF. DNA of the CDR3: TGTGCCAGCAGCCGGAACACTGAAGCTTTCTTT.

V usage is TRBV28 and J usage is TRBJ1-1; 7 bases agree with TRBD1. The trim removed 8 bases at V and 7 bases at J, leaving 7 bases unmatched. Germline V gives CDR1 MDHEN, CDR2 SYDVKM. The CDR3 is 12 residues long. CDR3 amino acids: CASGTGEFEAFF. The CDR3 DNA sequence: TGTGCCAGCGGTACAGGGGAATTTGAAGCTTTCTTT.

The J gene is TRBJ1-1, the V gene TRBV19, with 9 bases aligning to TRBD1. V gave up 8 bases and J gave up 5 bases; unmatched junction bases: 6. Per germline, CDR1 LNHDA and CDR2 SQIVND (reference sequence). The CDR3 is made up of 13 amino acids. The CDR3 DNA reads TGTGCCAGTTTACAGGGGGCTAGAACTGAAGCTTTCTTT. Amino acid sequence: CASLQGARTEAFF.

The gene calls are TRBV10-1 and TRBJ2-1; 13 positions agree with TRBD2. V lost 4 bases to trimming and J lost 7 bases; unmatched junction nucleotides: 4. The CDR3 contains 15 residues. The germline gives CDR1 WNHNN, CDR2 SYGVQD (reference sequence). DNA for the CDR3: TGCGCCAGCAGTGCCCGACTAGCGGGGGGTAATGAGCAGTTCTTC. It translates to CASSARLAGGNEQFF.

V usage is TRBV5-1 and J usage is TRBJ2-3; 7 positions match TRBD1. The CDR3 totals 16 residues. Germline CDR1 reads SGHRS; CDR2 reads YFSETQ. V lost 0 bases and J lost 4; bases outside the gene matches: 8. DNA for the CDR3: TGCGCCAGCAGCTTGGGAGGGGGCGCGGCTTCAGATACGCAGTATTTT. It yields the protein CASSLGGGAASDTQYF.

The rearrangement uses TRBV30 and TRBJ1-5; 7 bases map to TRBD1. V gave up 0 bases and J gave up 0 bases; unmatched junction bases: 8. Looked up from germline, CDR1 is GTSNPN and CDR2 is SVGIG (reference sequence). This CDR3 has 17 amino acids. The CDR3 here is CAWSVRRTGNSNQPQHF. CDR3 DNA sequence: TGTGCCTGGAGTGTAAGGAGGACAGGCAATAGCAATCAGCCCCAGCATTTT.

The chain joins TRBV14 to TRBJ2-1; 11 bases map to TRBD2. The germline CDR1 and CDR2 sequences are SGHDN and FVKESK. The length of the CDR3 is 16 residues. J gave up 7 bases and V 2 bases, and 7 bases lay outside the gene matches. DNA of the CDR3: TGTGCCAGCAGCCAATTCACTAGCGGGAGTAAAAATGAGCAGTTCTTC. Protein: CASSQFTSGSKNEQFF.

The rearrangement joins TRBV6-1 to TRBJ2-2; TRBD2 aligns across 8 bases. CDR3 length: 15 amino acids. CDR1 and CDR2 (germline): MNHNS, SASEGT. J lost 4 bases, V lost 5 bases, and 6 bases had no gene match. The DNA for the CDR3 is TGTGCCAGCAGTTGGGGGCGGGGGGTCACCGGGGAGCTGTTTTTT. Translated, it gives CASSWGRGVTGELFF.

The genes are TRBV2 and TRBJ2-1, with 13 positions matching TRBD2. The CDR3 spans 15 residues. The germline V gene encodes CDR1 SNHLY and CDR2 FYNNEI. V trimming: 5 bases; J trimming: 2 bases; junction bases outside the gene matches: 0. Here the CDR3 DNA reads TGTGCCAGCAGTACTAGCGGGGGGGCCTACAATGAGCAGTTCTTC. It is translated as CASSTSGGAYNEQFF. The full variable domain, with the rest looked up from reference TRBV2 and TRBJ2-1, is EPEVTQTPSHQVTQMGQEVILRCVPISNHLYFYWYRQILGQKVEFLVSFYNNEISEKSEIFDDQFSVERPDGSNFTLKIRSTKLEDSAMYFCASSTSGGAYNEQFFGPGTRLTVL.

CDR3 nucleotide sequence: TGTGCCAGTAGTCCAGCCGGGACACCTTACAATGAGCAGTTCTTC. Its protein product is CASSPAGTPYNEQFF. This chain uses TRBV19 with TRBJ2-1, with a weak D call TRBD1 (6 bases). V dropped 5 bases and J dropped 4 bases, with 15 bases sitting between them. Germline CDR1 reads LNHDA; CDR2 reads SQIVND (reference sequence). The CDR3 has 15 residues.

The chain is built from TRBV11-2 and TRBJ1-3; D call uncertain. V was cut by 3 bases and J by 0 bases, with 6 bases left in between. Per the germline V gene, CDR1 is SGHAT and CDR2 is FQNNGV. The length of the CDR3 is 14 residues. The CDR3 loop reads CASSFTSSGNTIYF. The CDR3 nucleotides read TGTGCCAGCAGCTTTACAAGCTCTGGAAACACCATATATTTT. Filled out from reference TRBV11-2 and TRBJ1-3, the complete variable domain reads EAGVAQSPRYKIIEKRQSVAFWCNPISGHATLYWYQQILGQGPKLLIQFQNNGVVDDSQLPKDRFSAERLKGVDSTLKIQPAKLEDSAVYLCASSFTSSGNTIYFGEGSWLTVV.

CDR3 region: CASSLGPRGSNYGYTF. For the CDR3, the DNA is TGTGCCAGCAGCTTAGGTCCCCGAGGGTCCAACTATGGCTACACCTTC. The chain recombines TRBV7-2 with TRBJ1-2; no definite D call. V shed 1 base and J shed 2 bases, with 14 bases lying between them. The length of the CDR3 is 16 residues. CDR1 is SGHTA, CDR2 FQGNSA, per germline.

The chain uses TRBV29-1 and TRBJ2-7; D gene unclear. The CDR3 runs 11 residues. The germline CDR1 and CDR2 sequences are SQVTM and ANQGSEA. Trimming took off 4 bases at V and 6 bases at J, with 10 bases between the two ends. DNA of the CDR3: TGCAGCGTTGTCGTGGGCAGCGAGCAGTACTTC. Translation gives CSVVVGSEQYF.

CDR3 DNA: TGCGCCAGCAGCTTGGGCGGGGACAATGAGCAGTTCTTC. It codes for CASSLGGDNEQFF. The chain uses TRBV5-1 and TRBJ2-1; D is possibly TRBD2 (6 bases). The CDR3 covers 13 residues. V shed 0 bases and J shed 5 bases, with 6 bases lying between them. Germline V gene data show CDR1 as SGHRS and CDR2 as YFSETQ.

The chain joins TRBV6-1 to TRBJ1-1, with D hard to call. The V gene lost 5 bases and the J gene lost 0 bases, with 7 bases spanning the gap. Germline loops: CDR1 MNHNS, CDR2 SASEGT. This CDR3 spans 13 amino acids. This chain's CDR3 is CASSYELNTEAFF. CDR3 nucleotide sequence: TGTGCCAGCAGTTATGAGCTGAACACTGAAGCTTTCTTT.

The V gene is TRBV27, the J gene TRBJ2-1; 12 nucleotides match TRBD1. The CDR3 consists of 15 residues. With V trimmed by 5 bases and J by 5 bases, 4 bases remained unmatched. Germline V lookup: CDR1 MNHEY, CDR2 SMNVEV (reference sequence). The CDR3 DNA sequence: TGTGCCAGCAGTGTCGGGACAGGGGGCGACAATGAGCAGTTCTTC. This translates into CASSVGTGGDNEQFF.

CDR3 nucleotide sequence: TGTGCCAGCAGCTTAGAGGGGGACAGACTAGTATCCTACAATGAGCAGTTCTTC. Its protein is CASSLEGDRLVSYNEQFF. The gene calls are TRBV7-9 and TRBJ2-1, with D tentatively TRBD1 (7 bases). V lost 1 base and J 1 base, leaving 17 bases between the germline ends. This CDR3 has 18 amino acids. CDR1 SEHNR and CDR2 FQNEAQ come from the germline V gene (reference sequence).

This rearrangement joins TRBV25-1 to TRBJ1-1; 7 bases line up with TRBD1. The CDR3 is 12 amino acids. The V and J ends lost 10 bases and 7 bases, in that order; junction bases with no gene match: 9. Germline CDR1 reads MGHDK; CDR2 reads SYGVNS. CDR3 nucleotide sequence: TGTGCCACCCCGGACAGGATCCTTGAAGCTTTCTTT. It is translated as CATPDRILEAFF.